This TCR beta chain was captured by sequencing in a study of T-cell reconstitution after alpha-beta-depleted transplantation in children. Overall study findings and caveats: Alpha-beta T cells present about two months after transplant were reported to originate from several hundred expanded graft clones. At the one-year point after transplant, T-cell counts and TCRbeta diversity were found to come mostly from T cells that had been newly produced. Recipient T cells and thymic progenitors that survived gave rise to the high TCRbeta diversity observed at day 60 in some patients.

Trimming shortened V by 1 base and J by 9 bases, and 13 bases separated the two germline ends. This CDR3 spans 14 amino acids. Preparation of the TCRbeta library was carried out with unique molecular identifiers. TCRdb ran MiXCR on the PCR reads and lists one entry per CDR3 protein. Of more than 200,000 distinct CDR3 sequences in the sample, 7% to 9% were seen once. As concerns this clonotype: No antigen is known for it.

The sequence was collected from a male patient between 2 and 15 years old who had a stem cell transplant for acute myeloid leukemia, so the T cells may come from the graft donor. The sample was PBMCs, mostly from graft donor cells, taken 360 days after TCRalphabeta/CD19-depleted stem cell transplant. The rearrangement links TRBV12-3 or TRBV12-4 to TRBJ2-1; possible D gene TRBD2, 5 bases. The CDR3 loop is CASSLVLAWGEQFF. CDR3 in DNA: TGTGCCAGCAGTTTAGTCCTAGCATGGGGTGAGCAGTTCTTC.